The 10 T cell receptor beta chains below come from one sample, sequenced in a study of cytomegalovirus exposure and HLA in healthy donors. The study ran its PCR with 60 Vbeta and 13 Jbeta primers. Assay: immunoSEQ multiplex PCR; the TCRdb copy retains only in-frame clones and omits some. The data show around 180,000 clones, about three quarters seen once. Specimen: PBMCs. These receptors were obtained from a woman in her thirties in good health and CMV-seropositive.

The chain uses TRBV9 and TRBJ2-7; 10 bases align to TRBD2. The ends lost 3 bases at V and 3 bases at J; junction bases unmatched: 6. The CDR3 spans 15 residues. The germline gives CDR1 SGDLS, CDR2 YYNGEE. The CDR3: CASSAGTSDYYEQYF. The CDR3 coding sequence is TGTGCCAGCAGCGCCGGGACTAGCGACTACTACGAGCAGTACTTC.

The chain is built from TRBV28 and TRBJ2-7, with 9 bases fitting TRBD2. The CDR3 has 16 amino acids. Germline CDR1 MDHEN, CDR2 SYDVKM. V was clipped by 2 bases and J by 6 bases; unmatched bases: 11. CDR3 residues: CASSLPRSGRYPEQYF. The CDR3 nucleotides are TGTGCCAGCAGTTTACCCCGTAGCGGGAGATATCCCGAGCAGTACTTC.

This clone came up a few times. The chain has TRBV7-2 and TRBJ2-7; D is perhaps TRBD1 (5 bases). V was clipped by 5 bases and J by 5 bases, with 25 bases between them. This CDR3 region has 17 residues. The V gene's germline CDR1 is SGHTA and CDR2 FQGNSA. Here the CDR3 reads CASSDLGWGRAVDEQYF. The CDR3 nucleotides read TGTGCCAGCAGCGATCTAGGGTGGGGCAGGGCTGTCGACGAGCAGTACTTC.

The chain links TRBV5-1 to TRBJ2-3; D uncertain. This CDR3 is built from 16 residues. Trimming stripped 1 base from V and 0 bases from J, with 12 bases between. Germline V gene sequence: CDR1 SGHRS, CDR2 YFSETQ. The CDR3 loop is CASSLSGSTSTDTQYF. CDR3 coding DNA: TGCGCCAGCAGCTTGTCGGGTTCAACTAGCACAGATACGCAGTATTTT.

The CDR3 sequence is CASSPGTTPGYTF. CDR3 nucleotides: TGTGCCAGCAGCCCAGGGACAACGCCTGGCTACACCTTC. V and J are TRBV7-2 and TRBJ1-2, with D tentatively TRBD1 (6 bases). In germline, CDR1 is SGHTA, CDR2 FQGNSA. Trimming removed 5 bases from V and 7 bases from J, with 14 bases in between. There are 13 residues in the CDR3.

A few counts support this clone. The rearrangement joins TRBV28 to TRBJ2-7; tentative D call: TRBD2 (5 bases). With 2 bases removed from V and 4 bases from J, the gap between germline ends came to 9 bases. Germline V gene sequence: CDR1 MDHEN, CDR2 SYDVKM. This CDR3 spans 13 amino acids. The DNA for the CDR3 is TGTGCCAGCAGTTTAGAGGGCTTGTACGAGCAGTACTTC. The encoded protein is CASSLEGLYEQYF. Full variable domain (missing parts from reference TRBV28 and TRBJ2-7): DVKVTQSSRYLVKRTGEKVFLECVQDMDHENMFWYRQDPGLGLRLIYFSYDVKMKEKGDIPEGYSVSREKKERFSLILESASTNQTSMYLCASSLEGLYEQYFGPGTRLTVT.

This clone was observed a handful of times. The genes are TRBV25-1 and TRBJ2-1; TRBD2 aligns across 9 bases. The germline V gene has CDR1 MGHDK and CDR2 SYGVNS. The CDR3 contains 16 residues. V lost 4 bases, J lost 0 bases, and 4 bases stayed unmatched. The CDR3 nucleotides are TGTGCCAGCAGTGTCCTAGCGGGAAGCTCCTACAATGAGCAGTTCTTC. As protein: CASSVLAGSSYNEQFF.

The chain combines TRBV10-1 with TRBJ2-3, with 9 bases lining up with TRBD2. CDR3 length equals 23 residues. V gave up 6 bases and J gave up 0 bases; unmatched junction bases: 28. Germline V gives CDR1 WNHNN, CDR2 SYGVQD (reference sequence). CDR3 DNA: TGCGCCAGCAGGTACAGGAAACCGGCGGGAGGGTCCTTCAAGCGAACTAGCACAGATACGCAGTATTTT. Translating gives CASRYRKPAGGSFKRTSTDTQYF.

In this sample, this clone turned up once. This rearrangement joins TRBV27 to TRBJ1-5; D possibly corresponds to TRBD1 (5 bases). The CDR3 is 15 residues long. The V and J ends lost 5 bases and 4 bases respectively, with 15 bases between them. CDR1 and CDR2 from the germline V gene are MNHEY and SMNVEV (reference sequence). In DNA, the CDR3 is TGTGCCAGCAGTAACCAACTGGGGGGGAATCAGCCCCAGCATTTT. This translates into CASSNQLGGNQPQHF.

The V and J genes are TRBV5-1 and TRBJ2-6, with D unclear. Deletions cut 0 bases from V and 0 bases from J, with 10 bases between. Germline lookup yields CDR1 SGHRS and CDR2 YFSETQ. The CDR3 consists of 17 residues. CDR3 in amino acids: CASSLGESSSGANVLTF. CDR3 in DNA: TGCGCCAGCAGCTTGGGTGAGAGCTCCTCTGGGGCCAACGTCCTGACTTTC.